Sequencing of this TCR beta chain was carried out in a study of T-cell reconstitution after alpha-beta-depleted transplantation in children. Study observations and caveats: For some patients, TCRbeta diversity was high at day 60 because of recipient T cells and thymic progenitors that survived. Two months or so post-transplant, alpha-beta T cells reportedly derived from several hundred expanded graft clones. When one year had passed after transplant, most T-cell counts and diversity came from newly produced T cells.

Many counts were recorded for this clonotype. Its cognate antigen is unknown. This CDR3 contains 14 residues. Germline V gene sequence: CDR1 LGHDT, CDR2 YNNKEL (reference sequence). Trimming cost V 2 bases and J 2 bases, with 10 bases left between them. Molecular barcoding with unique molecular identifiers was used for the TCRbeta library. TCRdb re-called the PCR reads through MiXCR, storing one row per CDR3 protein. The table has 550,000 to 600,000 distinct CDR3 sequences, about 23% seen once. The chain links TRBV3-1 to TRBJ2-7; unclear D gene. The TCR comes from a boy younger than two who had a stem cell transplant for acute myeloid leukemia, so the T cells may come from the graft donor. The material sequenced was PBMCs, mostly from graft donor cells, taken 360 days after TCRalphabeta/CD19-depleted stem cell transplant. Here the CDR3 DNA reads TGTGCCAGCAGCCAATATGGGGTTACCTACGAGCAGTACTTC. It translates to CASSQYGVTYEQYF.